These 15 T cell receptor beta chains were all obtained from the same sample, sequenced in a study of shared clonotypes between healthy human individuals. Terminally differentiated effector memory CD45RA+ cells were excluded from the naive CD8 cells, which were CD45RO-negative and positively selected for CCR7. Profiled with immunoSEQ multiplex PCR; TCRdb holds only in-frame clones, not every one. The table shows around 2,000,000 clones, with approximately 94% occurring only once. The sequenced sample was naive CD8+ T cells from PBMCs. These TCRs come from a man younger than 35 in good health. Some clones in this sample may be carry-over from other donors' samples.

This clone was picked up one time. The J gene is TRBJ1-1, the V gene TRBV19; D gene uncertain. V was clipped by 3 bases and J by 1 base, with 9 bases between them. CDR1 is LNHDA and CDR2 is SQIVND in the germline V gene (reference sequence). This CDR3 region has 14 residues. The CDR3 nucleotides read TGTGCCAGTAGTATTGGCCAGAGGAACACTGAAGCTTTCTTT. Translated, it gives CASSIGQRNTEAFF.

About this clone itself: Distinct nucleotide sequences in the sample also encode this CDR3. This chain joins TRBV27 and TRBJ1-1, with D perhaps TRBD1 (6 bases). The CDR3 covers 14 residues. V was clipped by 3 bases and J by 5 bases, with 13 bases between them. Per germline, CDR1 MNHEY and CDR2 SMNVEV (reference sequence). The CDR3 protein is CASSLLRGGTEAFF. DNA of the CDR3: TGTGCCAGCAGTTTGTTGAGGGGGGGGACTGAAGCTTTCTTT.

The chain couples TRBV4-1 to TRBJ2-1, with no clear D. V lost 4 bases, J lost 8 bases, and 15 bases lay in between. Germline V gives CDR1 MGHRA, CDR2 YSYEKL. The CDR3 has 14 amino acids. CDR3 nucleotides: TGCGCCAGCAGCCGCGGACCTCAAACCCATGAGCAGTTCTTC. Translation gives CASSRGPQTHEQFF.

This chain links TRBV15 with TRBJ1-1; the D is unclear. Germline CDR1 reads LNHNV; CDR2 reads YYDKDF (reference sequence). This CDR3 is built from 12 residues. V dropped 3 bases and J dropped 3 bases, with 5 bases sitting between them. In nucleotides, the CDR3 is TGTGCCACCAGCAGGGAGTACACTGAAGCTTTCTTT. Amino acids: CATSREYTEAFF.

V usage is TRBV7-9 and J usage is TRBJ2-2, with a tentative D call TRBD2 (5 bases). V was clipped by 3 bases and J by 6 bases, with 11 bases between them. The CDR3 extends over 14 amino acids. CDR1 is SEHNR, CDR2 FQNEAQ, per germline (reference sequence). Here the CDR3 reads CASSLVEGSGELFF. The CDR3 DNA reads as TGTGCCAGCAGCTTGGTAGAGGGCTCCGGGGAGCTGTTTTTT.

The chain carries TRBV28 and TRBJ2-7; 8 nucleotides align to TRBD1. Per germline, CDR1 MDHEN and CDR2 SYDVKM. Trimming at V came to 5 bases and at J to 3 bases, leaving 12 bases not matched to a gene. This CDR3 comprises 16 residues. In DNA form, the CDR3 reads TGTGCCAGCAGTCTCGACCGGGACAGGTCCGTCTACGAGCAGTACTTC. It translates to CASSLDRDRSVYEQYF.

The CDR3 here is CASSSTGWEPQHF. For the CDR3, the DNA is TGTGCCAGCAGTTCGACAGGTTGGGAGCCCCAGCATTTT. The chain is built from TRBV27 and TRBJ1-5; possibly TRBD1 for D (6 bases). The CDR3 runs 13 residues. Trimming stripped 4 bases from V and 8 bases from J, with 12 bases between. Germline lookup yields CDR1 MNHEY and CDR2 SMNVEV (reference sequence).

This chain's CDR3 is CASSQGTGRTPYGYTF. The CDR3 nucleotides are TGTGCCAGCAGCCAGGGGACAGGGCGAACTCCCTATGGCTACACCTTC. The V gene is TRBV5-4, the J gene TRBJ1-2, with TRBD1 matching over 9 bases. This CDR3 has 16 amino acids. Trimming cost V 4 bases and J 4 bases; bases outside gene matches: 11. Germline-derived CDR1 and CDR2 are SGHNT and YYREEE (reference sequence).

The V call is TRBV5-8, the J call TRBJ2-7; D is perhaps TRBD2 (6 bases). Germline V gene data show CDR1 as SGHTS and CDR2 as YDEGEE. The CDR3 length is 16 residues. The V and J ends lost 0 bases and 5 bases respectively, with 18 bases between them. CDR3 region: CASSLAPGTHLDEQYF. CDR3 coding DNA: TGTGCCAGCAGCTTGGCTCCTGGGACTCATCTTGACGAGCAGTACTTC.

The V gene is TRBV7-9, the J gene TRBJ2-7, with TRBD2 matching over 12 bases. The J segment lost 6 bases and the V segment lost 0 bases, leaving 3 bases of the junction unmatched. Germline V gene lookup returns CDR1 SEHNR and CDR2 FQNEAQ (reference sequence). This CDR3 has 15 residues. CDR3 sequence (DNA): TGTGCCAGCAGCTTAGCGGGACTAGCGGGTATCGAGCAGTACTTC. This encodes CASSLAGLAGIEQYF.

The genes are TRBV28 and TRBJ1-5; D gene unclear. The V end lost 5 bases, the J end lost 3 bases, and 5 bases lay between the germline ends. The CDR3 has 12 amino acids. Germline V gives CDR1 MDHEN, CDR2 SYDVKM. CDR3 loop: CASSTLNQPQHF. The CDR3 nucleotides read TGTGCCAGCAGTACCCTCAATCAGCCCCAGCATTTT.

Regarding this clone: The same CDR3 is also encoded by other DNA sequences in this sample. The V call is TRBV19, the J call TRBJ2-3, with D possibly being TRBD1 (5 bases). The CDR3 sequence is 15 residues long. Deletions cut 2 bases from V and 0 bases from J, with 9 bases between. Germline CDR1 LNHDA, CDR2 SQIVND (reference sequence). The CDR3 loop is CASSIRGSSTDTQYF. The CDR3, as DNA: TGTGCCAGTAGTATAAGGGGATCTAGCACAGATACGCAGTATTTT.

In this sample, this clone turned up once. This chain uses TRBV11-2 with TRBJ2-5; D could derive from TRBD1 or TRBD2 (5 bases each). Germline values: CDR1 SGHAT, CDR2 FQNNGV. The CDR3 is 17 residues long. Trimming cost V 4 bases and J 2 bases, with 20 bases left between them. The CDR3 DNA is TGTGCCAGCAGCTCCGACGTGGGGCTAGCACCACAAGAGACCCAGTACTTC. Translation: CASSSDVGLAPQETQYF.

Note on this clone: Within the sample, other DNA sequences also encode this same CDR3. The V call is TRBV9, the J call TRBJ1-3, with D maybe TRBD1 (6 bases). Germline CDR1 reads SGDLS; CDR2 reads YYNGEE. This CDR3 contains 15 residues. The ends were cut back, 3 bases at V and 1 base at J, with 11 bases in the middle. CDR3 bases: TGTGCCAGCAGCGAGGGGGGGCATTCTGGAAACACCATATATTTT. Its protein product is CASSEGGHSGNTIYF.

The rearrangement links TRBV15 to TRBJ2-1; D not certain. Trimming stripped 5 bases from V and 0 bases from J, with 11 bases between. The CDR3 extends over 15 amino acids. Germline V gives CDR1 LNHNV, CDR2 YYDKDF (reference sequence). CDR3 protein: CATSLRTSSYNEQFF. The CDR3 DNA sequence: TGTGCCACCAGCTTAAGAACGAGCTCCTACAATGAGCAGTTCTTC.